The following is a TCR beta chain sequence with its context. Antigen: not known. This specimen comes from a study of PD-1 blockade in classical Hodgkin lymphoma. Findings and limits, study-wide: Why the repertoires differ is still unclear, perhaps disease activity or prior therapy. Newly diagnosed patients reportedly trailed healthy donors in baseline TCR diversity. Complete responders had baseline diversity similar to newly diagnosed patients.

This table comes from immunoSEQ multiplex PCR, and its TCRdb copy is limited to in-frame clones, with some not included. This sample has about 23,000 clones, with 80% found just once. All patients relapsed after autologous stem cell transplantation, and brentuximab vedotin exposure varied. Complete response, partial response or progressive disease were the best responses. This receptor was obtained from a human donor with classical Hodgkin lymphoma. The input for sequencing was peripheral blood mononuclear cells (PBMCs), taken before the second cycle of nivolumab.

For the CDR3, the DNA is TGTGCCAGCAGCGCCCACAGGAACACTGAAGCTTTCTTT. Protein: CASSAHRNTEAFF. The rearrangement uses TRBV11-2 and TRBJ1-1; D uncertain. The V gene's germline CDR1 is SGHAT and CDR2 FQNNGV. The length of the CDR3 is 13 residues. The V end lost 5 bases, the J end lost 1 base, and 8 bases lay between the germline ends. Supplemented by reference TRBV11-2 and TRBJ1-1, the full variable domain reads EAGVAQSPRYKIIEKRQSVAFWCNPISGHATLYWYQQILGQGPKLLIQFQNNGVVDDSQLPKDRFSAERLKGVDSTLKIQPAKLEDSAVYLCASSAHRNTEAFFGQGTRLTVV.